A selection of T cell receptor beta chains follows, all from one sample in a study of CD8+ T cells in alopecia areata. TCRdb keeps only in-frame clones here, not all; method: immunoSEQ multiplex PCR. The table shows 170,000 or so clones, with roughly 50% occurring only once. Source: CD8+ T cells sorted from blood, taken at week 24, from a patient treated with tofacitinib. Every receptor here comes from a human donor with alopecia areata. The CDR3 runs from the conserved cysteine through the conserved F or W. A D gene is named only where the DNA matches it firmly. Part of the rows lack a size; the others show once, few, many or a class for expanded clones.

j_call clone_size d_call cdr3_length v_call cdr3_aa cdr3_nt
TRBJ2-7 - - 13 TRBV27 CASSLKGSGEQYF TGTGCCAGCAGTTTAAAGGGATCGGGCGAGCAGTACTTC
TRBJ2-3 few - 15 TRBV19 CASSSWRSSTDTQYF TGTGCCAGTAGTTCGTGGCGTTCTAGCACAGATACGCAGTATTTT
TRBJ2-1 - TRBD1 14 TRBV7-6 CASSSDRFTDEQFF TGTGCCAGCAGCTCGGACAGGTTCACCGATGAGCAGTTCTTC
TRBJ1-2 - - 13 TRBV5-6 CASSLGTPGGYTF TGTGCCAGCAGCTTGGGGACTCCAGGAGGCTACACCTTC
TRBJ2-6 - - 16 TRBV5-1 CASRPETWSGANVLTF TGCGCCAGCAGACCGGAGACCTGGTCTGGGGCCAACGTCCTGACTTTC
TRBJ1-2 few - 14 TRBV27 CASRGSLANYGYTF TGTGCCAGCAGGGGGTCCTTAGCCAACTATGGCTACACCTTC
TRBJ1-2 - - 13 TRBV2 CALDGRADYGYTF TGTGCCTTGGATGGCAGGGCGGACTATGGCTACACCTTC
TRBJ1-1 few - 16 TRBV10-2 CASICDKGVSDTEAFF TGCGCCAGCATTTGTGATAAGGGGGTGAGCGACACTGAAGCTTTCTTT
TRBJ1-1 - - 12 TRBV4-1 CASSHVKGEAFF TGCGCCAGCAGCCATGTGAAGGGCGAAGCTTTCTTT
TRBJ2-7 few - 11 TRBV7-8 CASSGLYEQYF TGTGCCAGCAGCGGTCTCTACGAGCAGTACTTC
TRBJ2-3 - - 15 TRBV5-6 CASSYPGNGADTQYF TGTGCCAGCAGCTACCCTGGGAATGGGGCAGATACGCAGTATTTT
TRBJ1-5 few TRBD1 12 TRBV13 CASSLTGEGQHF TGTGCCAGCAGCCTAACAGGGGAGGGCCAGCATTTT
TRBJ2-1 - - 12 TRBV5-1 CASSYGSNEQFF TGCGCCAGCAGTTATGGAAGCAATGAGCAGTTCTTC
TRBJ2-1 - - 14 TRBV27 CASSLRGLYNEQFF TGTGCCAGCAGTTTGAGGGGTCTATACAATGAGCAGTTCTTC
TRBJ2-5 few - 15 TRBV4-2 CASSQEGAQQETQYF TGTGCCAGCAGCCAAGAGGGCGCGCAACAAGAGACCCAGTACTTC
TRBJ1-2 - - 13 TRBV25-1 CASSEGASYGYTF TGTGCCAGCAGTGAAGGAGCCAGTTATGGCTACACCTTC
TRBJ2-4 - TRBD1 13 TRBV6-5 CASGTGTKNIQYF TGTGCCAGCGGGACAGGGACCAAAAACATTCAGTACTTC
TRBJ2-7 once TRBD2 12 TRBV29-1 CSVAAGAYEQYF TGCAGCGTTGCGGCGGGAGCCTACGAGCAGTACTTC
TRBJ2-1 - - 14 TRBV27 CASSTGLMGNEQFF TGTGCCAGCAGTACCGGACTCATGGGGAATGAGCAGTTCTTC